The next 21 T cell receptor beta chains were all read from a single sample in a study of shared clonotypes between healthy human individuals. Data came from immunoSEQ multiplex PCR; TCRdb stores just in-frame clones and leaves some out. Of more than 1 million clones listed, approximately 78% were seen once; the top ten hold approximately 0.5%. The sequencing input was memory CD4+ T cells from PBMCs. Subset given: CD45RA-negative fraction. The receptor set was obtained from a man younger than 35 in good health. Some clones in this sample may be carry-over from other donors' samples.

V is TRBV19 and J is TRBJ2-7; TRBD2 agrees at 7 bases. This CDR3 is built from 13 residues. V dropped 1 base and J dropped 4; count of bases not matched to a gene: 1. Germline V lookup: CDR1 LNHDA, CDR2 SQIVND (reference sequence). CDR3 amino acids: CASSIGGSYEQYF. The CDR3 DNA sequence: TGTGCCAGTAGTATAGGCGGGAGTTACGAGCAGTACTTC.

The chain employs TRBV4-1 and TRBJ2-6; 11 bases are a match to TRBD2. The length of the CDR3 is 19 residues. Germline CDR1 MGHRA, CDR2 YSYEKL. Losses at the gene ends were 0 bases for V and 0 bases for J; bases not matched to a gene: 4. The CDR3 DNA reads TGCGCCAGCAGCCAAGAACTAGCGGGAGTGGCCTCTGGGGCCAACGTCCTGACTTTC. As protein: CASSQELAGVASGANVLTF.

The DNA of the CDR3 is TGTGCCAGCAGCGTAGCTCCAAGGGTCGACGAGCAGTACTTC. Protein product: CASSVAPRVDEQYF. The chain uses TRBV9 and TRBJ2-7; D unresolved. This CDR3 region has 14 residues. Trimming cost V 0 bases and J 5 bases, with 12 bases left between them. CDR1 and CDR2 from the germline V gene are SGDLS and YYNGEE.

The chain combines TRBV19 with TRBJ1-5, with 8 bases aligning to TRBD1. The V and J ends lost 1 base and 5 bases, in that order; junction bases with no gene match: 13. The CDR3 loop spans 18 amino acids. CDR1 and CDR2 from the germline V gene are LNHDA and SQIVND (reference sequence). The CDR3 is CASSIVRGGQGIYQPQHF. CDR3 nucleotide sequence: TGTGCCAGTAGTATAGTGCGAGGCGGACAGGGAATTTATCAGCCCCAGCATTTT. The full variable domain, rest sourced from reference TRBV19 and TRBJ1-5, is DGGITQSPKYLFRKEGQNVTLSCEQNLNHDAMYWYRQDPGQGLRLIYYSQIVNDFQKGDIAEGYSVSREKKESFPLTVTSAQKNPTAFYLCASSIVRGGQGIYQPQHFGDGTRLSIL.

The chain's CDR3 is CASSLKGRTYSGNTIYF. CDR3 DNA: TGTGCCAGCAGCCTCAAAGGCCGAACCTACTCTGGAAACACCATATATTTT. This chain joins TRBV4-2 and TRBJ1-3; D remains ambiguous. The V end was cut by 4 bases, the J end by 0 bases, with 16 bases between. The CDR3 is 17 amino acids. Germline V gives CDR1 LGHNA, CDR2 YNFKEQ.

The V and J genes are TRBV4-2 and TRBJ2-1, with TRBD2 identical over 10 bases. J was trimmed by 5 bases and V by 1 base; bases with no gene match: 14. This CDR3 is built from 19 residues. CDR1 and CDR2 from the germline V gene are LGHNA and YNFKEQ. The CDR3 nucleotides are TGTGCCAGCAGCCAAGGGGCGGACCTAGCGGGAGAAATAAACAATGAGCAGTTCTTC. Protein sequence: CASSQGADLAGEINNEQFF.

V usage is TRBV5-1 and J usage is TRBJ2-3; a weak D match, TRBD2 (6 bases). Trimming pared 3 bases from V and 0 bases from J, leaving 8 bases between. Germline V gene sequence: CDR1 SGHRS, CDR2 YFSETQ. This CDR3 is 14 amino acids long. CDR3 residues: CASSSGVSTDTQYF. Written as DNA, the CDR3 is TGCGCCAGCAGCTCGGGAGTAAGCACAGATACGCAGTATTTT.

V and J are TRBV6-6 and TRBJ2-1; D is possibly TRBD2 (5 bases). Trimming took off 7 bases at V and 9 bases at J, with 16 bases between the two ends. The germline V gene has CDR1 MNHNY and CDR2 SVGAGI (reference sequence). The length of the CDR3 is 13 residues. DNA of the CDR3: TGTGCCAGCACTGCGGGTTCCCTGGCTGAGCAGTTCTTC. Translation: CASTAGSLAEQFF.

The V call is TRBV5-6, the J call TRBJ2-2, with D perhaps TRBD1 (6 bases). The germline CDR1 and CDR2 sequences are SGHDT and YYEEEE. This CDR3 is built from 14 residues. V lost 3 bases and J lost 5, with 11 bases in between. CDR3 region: CASSYRVRTGELFF. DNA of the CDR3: TGTGCCAGCAGCTACAGGGTTCGAACCGGGGAGCTGTTTTTT.

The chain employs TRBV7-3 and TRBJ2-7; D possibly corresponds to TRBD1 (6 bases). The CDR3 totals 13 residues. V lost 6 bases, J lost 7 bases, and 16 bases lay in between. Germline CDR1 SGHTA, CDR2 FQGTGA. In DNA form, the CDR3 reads TGTGCCAGCAGTTACGACAGGTTCTATGAGCAGTACTTC. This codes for CASSYDRFYEQYF.

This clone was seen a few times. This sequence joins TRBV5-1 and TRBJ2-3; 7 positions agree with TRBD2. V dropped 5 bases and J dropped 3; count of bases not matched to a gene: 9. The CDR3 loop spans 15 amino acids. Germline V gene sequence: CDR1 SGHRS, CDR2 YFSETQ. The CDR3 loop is CASSSYGEGTDTQYF. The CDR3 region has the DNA TGCGCCAGCAGTAGTTACGGGGAGGGAACAGATACGCAGTATTTT.

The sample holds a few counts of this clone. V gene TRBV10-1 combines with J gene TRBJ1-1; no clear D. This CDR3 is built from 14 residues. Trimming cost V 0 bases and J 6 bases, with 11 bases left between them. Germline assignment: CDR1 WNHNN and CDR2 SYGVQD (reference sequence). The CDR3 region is CASSESAARAEAFF. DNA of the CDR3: TGCGCCAGCAGTGAGTCGGCAGCCCGGGCTGAAGCTTTCTTT.

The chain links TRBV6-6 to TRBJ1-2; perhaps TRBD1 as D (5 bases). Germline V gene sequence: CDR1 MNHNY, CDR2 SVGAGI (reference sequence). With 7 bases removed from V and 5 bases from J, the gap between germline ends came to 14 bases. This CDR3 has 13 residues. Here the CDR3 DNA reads TGTGCCAGCATGACAGAGTCACCTTATGGCTACACCTTC. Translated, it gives CASMTESPYGYTF.

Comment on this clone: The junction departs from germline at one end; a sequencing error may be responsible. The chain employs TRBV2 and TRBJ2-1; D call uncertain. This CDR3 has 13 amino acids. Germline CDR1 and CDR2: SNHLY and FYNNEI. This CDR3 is CASGSPLYHEQFF. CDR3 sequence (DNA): TGTGCCAGCGGTAGCCCACTCTACCATGAGCAGTTCTTC.

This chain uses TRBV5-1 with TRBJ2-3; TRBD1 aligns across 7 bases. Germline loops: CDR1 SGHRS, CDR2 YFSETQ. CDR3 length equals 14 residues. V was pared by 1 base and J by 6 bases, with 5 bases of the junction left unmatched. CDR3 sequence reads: CASSLSDRADTQYF. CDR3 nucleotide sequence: TGCGCCAGCAGCTTGAGCGACAGGGCGGATACGCAGTATTTT. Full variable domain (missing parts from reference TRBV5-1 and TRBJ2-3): KAGVTQTPRYLIKTRGQQVTLSCSPISGHRSVSWYQQTPGQGLQFLFEYFSETQRNKGNFPGRFSGRQFSNSRSEMNVSTLELGDSALYLCASSLSDRADTQYFGPGTRLTVL.

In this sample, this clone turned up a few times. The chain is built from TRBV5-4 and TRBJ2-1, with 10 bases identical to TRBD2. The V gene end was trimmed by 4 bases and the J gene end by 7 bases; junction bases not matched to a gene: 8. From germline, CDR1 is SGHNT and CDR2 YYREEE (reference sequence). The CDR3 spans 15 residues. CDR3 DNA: TGTGCCAGCAGCATCCGACTAGCGGGCTTAAATGAGCAGTTCTTC. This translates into CASSIRLAGLNEQFF.

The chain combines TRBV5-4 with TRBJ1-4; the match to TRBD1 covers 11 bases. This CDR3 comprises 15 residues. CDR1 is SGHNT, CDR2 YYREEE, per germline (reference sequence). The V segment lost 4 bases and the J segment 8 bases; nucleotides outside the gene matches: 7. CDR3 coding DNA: TGTGCCAGCAGCCCCGGGGACAGGGGGTTAGAAAAACTGTTTTTT. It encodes CASSPGDRGLEKLFF.

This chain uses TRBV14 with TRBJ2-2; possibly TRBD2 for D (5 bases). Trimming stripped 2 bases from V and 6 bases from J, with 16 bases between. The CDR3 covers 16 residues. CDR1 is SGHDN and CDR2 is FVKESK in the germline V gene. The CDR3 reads CASSQREIRLPGELFF. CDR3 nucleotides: TGTGCCAGCAGCCAAAGGGAGATTCGGCTACCCGGGGAGCTGTTTTTT.

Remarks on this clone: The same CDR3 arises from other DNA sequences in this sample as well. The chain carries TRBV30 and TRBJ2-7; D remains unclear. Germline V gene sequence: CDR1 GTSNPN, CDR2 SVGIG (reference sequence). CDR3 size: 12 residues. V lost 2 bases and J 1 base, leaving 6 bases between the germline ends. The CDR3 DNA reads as TGTGCCTGGAGTTCAGGTTCCTACGAGCAGTACTTC. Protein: CAWSSGSYEQYF.

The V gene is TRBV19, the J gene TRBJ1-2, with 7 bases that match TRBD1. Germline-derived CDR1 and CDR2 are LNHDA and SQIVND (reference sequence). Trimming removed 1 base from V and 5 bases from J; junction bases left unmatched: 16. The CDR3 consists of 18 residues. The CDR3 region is CASSIAGDSIPTEYGYTF. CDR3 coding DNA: TGTGCCAGTAGTATAGCCGGGGACAGCATTCCGACTGAATATGGCTACACCTTC. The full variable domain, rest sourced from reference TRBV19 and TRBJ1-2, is DGGITQSPKYLFRKEGQNVTLSCEQNLNHDAMYWYRQDPGQGLRLIYYSQIVNDFQKGDIAEGYSVSREKKESFPLTVTSAQKNPTAFYLCASSIAGDSIPTEYGYTFGSGTRLTVV.

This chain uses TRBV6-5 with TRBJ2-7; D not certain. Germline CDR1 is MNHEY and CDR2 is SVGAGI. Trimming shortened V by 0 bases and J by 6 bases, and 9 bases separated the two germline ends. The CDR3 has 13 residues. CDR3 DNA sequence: TGTGCCAGCAGTTACTCGAGGTTATCCGAGCAGTACTTC. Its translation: CASSYSRLSEQYF.